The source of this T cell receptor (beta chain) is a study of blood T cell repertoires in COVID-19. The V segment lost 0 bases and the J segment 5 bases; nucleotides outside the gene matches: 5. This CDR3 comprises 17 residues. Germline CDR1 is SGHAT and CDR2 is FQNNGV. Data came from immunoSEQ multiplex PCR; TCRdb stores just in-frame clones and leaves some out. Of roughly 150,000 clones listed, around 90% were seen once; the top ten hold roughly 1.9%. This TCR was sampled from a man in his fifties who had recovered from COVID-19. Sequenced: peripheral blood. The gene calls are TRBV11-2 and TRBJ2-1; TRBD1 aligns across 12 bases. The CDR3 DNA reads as TGTGCCAGCAGCTTAGATCCGGGACAGGGGGCTCACAATGAGCAGTTCTTC. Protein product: CASSLDPGQGAHNEQFF.